This T cell receptor beta chain was retrieved from a study of response to subunit inactivated influenza vaccine. This clonotype has a handful of counts. Its specificity is not known. Points from the study as a whole: That few new T cells are recruited by each seasonal influenza vaccination was the authors' suggestion.

TCRdb called the RT-PCR reads again in MiXCR, with one record for every CDR3 protein. The table shows about 700,000 distinct CDR3 sequences, with approximately 14% occurring only once. The sequenced sample was PBMCs from blood, obtained around 15 days before vaccination. The clonotype comes from a man in his forties or fifties who received an inactivated influenza vaccine.

In nucleotides, the CDR3 is TGTGCCAGCAGGCGACAGGGTGTAGCCAAAAACATTCAGTACTTC. It yields the protein CASRRQGVAKNIQYF. The rearrangement uses TRBV28 and TRBJ2-4, with 7 bases that match TRBD1. CDR1 MDHEN and CDR2 SYDVKM come from the germline V gene. The V and J ends lost 6 bases and 0 bases, in that order; junction bases with no gene match: 5. The CDR3 runs 15 residues.